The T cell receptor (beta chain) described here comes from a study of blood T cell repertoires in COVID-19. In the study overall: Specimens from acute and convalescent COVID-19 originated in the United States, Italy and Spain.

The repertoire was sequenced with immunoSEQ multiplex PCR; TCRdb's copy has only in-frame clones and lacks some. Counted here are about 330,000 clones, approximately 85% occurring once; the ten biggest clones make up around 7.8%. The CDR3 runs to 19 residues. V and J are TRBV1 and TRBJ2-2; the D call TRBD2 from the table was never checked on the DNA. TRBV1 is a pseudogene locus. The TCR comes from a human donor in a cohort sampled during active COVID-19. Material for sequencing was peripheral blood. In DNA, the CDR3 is TGCACCAGCAGCCACTCAAGCGGGGGGCTATACATAAACACCGGGGAGCTGTTTTTT. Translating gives CTSSHSSGGLYINTGELFF.